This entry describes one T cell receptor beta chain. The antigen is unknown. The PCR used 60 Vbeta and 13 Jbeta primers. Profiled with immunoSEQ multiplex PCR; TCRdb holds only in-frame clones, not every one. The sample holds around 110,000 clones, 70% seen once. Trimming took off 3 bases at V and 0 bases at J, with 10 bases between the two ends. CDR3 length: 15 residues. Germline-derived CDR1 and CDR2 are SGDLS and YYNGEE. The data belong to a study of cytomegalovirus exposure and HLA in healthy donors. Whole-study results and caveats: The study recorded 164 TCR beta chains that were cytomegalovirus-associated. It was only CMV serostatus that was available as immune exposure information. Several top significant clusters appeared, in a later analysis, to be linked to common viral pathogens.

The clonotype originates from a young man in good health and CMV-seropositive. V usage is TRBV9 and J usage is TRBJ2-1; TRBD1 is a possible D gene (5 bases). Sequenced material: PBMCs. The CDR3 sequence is CASSATVSSYNEQFF. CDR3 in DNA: TGTGCCAGCAGCGCGACAGTGAGCTCCTACAATGAGCAGTTCTTC.